This T cell receptor (beta chain) was obtained from a study of blood T cell repertoires in COVID-19 (dated by TCRdb to the early 2020s). Background on the whole study: Samples from collaborators originated in the United States, Italy and Spain and spanned both the acute and convalescent phases of COVID-19. The material from the prospective study consisted of cDNA or gDNA derived from T cells, B-cell-depleted T cells, or PBMCs. Subjects who had been exposed to COVID-19, were actively infected with it, or had recovered from it provided the deeply sampled blood TCRbeta repertoires that made up the dataset. A freely available public database, intended as a resource for researchers studying the immune response to SARS-CoV-2, is where the repertoires were released. Samples came from the ongoing ImmuneRACE study (first 160 participants) plus 1,254 subjects from 6 global collaborators. Sample metadata almost always included a de-identified subject ID, COVID-19 status, age in years and sex. Where available, HLA class I and class II types were obtained from metadata supplied by the sample provider rather than from assay-based typing. The paper's findings and limits, for the study overall: The amount of clinical and demographic metadata varied by source and participant and was provided uncurated.

The collaborating institutions used their own protocols to collect whole blood in K2EDTA tubes. For TCRbeta analysis, collaborators shipped samples as frozen whole blood, isolated PBMCs, or DNA extracted from either of those sample types. CDR1 and CDR2 are read off the germline V gene as MNHEY and SVGAGI. For this chain, trimming is 6 bases at the V end and 8 bases at the J end, and the number of junction bases without a gene match is 13. From its cysteine to its phenylalanine, the CDR3 spans 15 amino acids. Kept here is only the CDR3 DNA, which spans 45 bases and is read in frame from base 1. With regard to this clone: It has no known antigen specificity. Within one base of it there is no much larger clone, and no base qualities were kept.

The immunoSEQ Assay, a bias-controlled multiplex PCR, was used to amplify TCRbeta CDR3 regions from genomic DNA. Per the source publication's procedure: Nucleated cell counts per sample were estimated from amplification of reference gene primers within the assay. To quantify the absolute abundance of each unique TCRbeta CDR3 rearrangement, sequence reads were collapsed and filtered. For each sample, productive Simpson clonality was calculated as the square root of Simpson's diversity index over productive rearrangements. What TCRdb holds here is the immuneACCESS table cut down to in-frame rearrangements. Part of the clones is not present; checked against another copy, under half of the missing clones reflect an unresolved V gene, and the others are unexplained. V and J calls plus clone size are reproduced from that table; the DNA served to infer D and trimming. This sample comprises about 18,000 clones, about 88% of them detected only once. In total, the top ten clones hold 9.8% of the sample.

This TCR was recovered from a man aged 40-49 years with active COVID-19. The V gene is TRBV6-5 and the J gene is TRBJ2-1; 7 junctional bases match TRBD2. Sequenced: peripheral blood. The CDR3 reads CASSVLRLAIDEQFF. DNA sequence: TGTGCCAGCAGCGTACTAAGACTAGCAATCGATGAGCAGTTCTTC.